Listed below are T cell receptor beta chains from one sample, sequenced in a study of cytomegalovirus exposure and HLA in healthy donors. Method: immunoSEQ multiplex PCR; TCRdb's copy keeps in-frame clones and lacks some. The sample lists some 150,000 clones; roughly four fifths were seen once. The sequenced sample consisted of PBMCs. The receptors originated from a man aged 18 to 30 in good health and CMV-seropositive. Each CDR3 is given with its conserved first and last residue.

j_gene: TRBJ2-7; v_gene: TRBV5-6; CDR3aa: CASSSQGFSYEQYF
j_gene: TRBJ1-2; v_gene: TRBV19; CDR3aa: CASTPIKEFYGYTF
j_gene: TRBJ1-1; v_gene: TRBV27; CDR3aa: CASTRRGEAFF
j_gene: TRBJ2-1; v_gene: TRBV27; CDR3aa: CASSFQGVVHEQFF
j_gene: TRBJ1-1; v_gene: TRBV15; CDR3aa: CATSIGTGNWEAFF
j_gene: TRBJ2-2; v_gene: TRBV6-1; CDR3aa: CASGLGDTGELFF
j_gene: NA; v_gene: TRBV4-1; CDR3aa: CASSQDPGRAYEQYF
j_gene: TRBJ2-3; v_gene: TRBV6-5; CDR3aa: CASSYGLAGTDTQYF
j_gene: TRBJ2-1; v_gene: TRBV27; CDR3aa: CASSFQRWGGDNEQFF
j_gene: TRBJ1-4; v_gene: TRBV7-6; CDR3aa: CASSPREQKPWMFF
j_gene: TRBJ1-2; v_gene: TRBV7-2; CDR3aa: CASSLLVWGRANYGYTF
j_gene: TRBJ2-7; v_gene: TRBV19; CDR3aa: CASGGGGYEQYF
j_gene: TRBJ2-6; v_gene: TRBV11-3; CDR3aa: CASSLVGAGANVLTF
j_gene: TRBJ2-5; v_gene: TRBV7-9; CDR3aa: CASSLGLSQETQYF
j_gene: TRBJ2-7; v_gene: TRBV29-1; CDR3aa: CSVQTGEAEQYF
j_gene: TRBJ2-2; v_gene: TRBV13; CDR3aa: CASSFGQGGTGELFF
j_gene: TRBJ1-2; v_gene: TRBV5-1; CDR3aa: CASSPWGQGDGYTF
j_gene: TRBJ2-1; v_gene: TRBV11-3; CDR3aa: CASSSLRPGNNEQFF
j_gene: TRBJ1-1; v_gene: TRBV9; CDR3aa: CASSVAPARGSEAFF
j_gene: TRBJ1-4; v_gene: TRBV6-1; CDR3aa: CASTNQGLNEKLFF
j_gene: TRBJ1-2; v_gene: TRBV28; CDR3aa: CASSSRQGFNYGYTF
j_gene: TRBJ2-7; v_gene: TRBV27; CDR3aa: CASRDRSLAQYF